Presented here are 13 T cell receptor beta chains from one specimen sequenced in a study of regulatory T cells in long-lasting Graves disease. As for time point: newly diagnosed GD, antithyroid drugs for less than 3 months. Construction of the TCR library relied on RNA isolated from PBMCs. Sequencing libraries for TCR beta were prepared with iRepertoire HTBI primers and Arm-PCR of CDR3 regions. TCRdb reanalysed the multiplex PCR reads using MiXCR and keeps one entry per CDR3 protein. The data contain roughly 400,000 distinct CDR3 sequences, approximately 16% of them singletons. These same records also appear under a second study, on T cells in Graves' hyperthyroidism and ophthalmopathy.

Material: peripheral blood mononuclear cells (PBMCs), obtained at new diagnosis, from a patient treated with antithyroid drugs. Every receptor here comes from a middle-aged woman with Graves disease.

This clonotype was picked up many times. The chain couples TRBV9 to TRBJ2-5; D ambiguous. The CDR3 covers 16 residues. V lost 0 bases to trimming and J lost 1 base, with 13 bases between them. Germline V gene sequence: CDR1 SGDLS, CDR2 YYNGEE. For the CDR3, the DNA is TGTGCCAGCAGCGTAGAGGCTTGGGCAGTCCAAGAGACCCAGTACTTC. Amino acids: CASSVEAWAVQETQYF.

In its sample, this clonotype was seen a few times. V usage is TRBV6-2 or TRBV6-3 and J usage is TRBJ2-1; tentative D call: TRBD2 (6 bases). The length of the CDR3 is 12 residues. CDR1 MNHEY and CDR2 SVGEGT come from the germline V gene. V was trimmed by 5 bases and J by 15 bases, leaving 17 bases between them. This chain's CDR3 is CASSGGLRRPFF. CDR3 bases: TGTGCCAGCAGTGGAGGACTACGAAGACCGTTCTTC.

This clonotype was found many times. The chain couples TRBV29-1 to TRBJ2-1, with D uncertain. Per germline, CDR1 SQVTM and CDR2 ANQGSEA. The CDR3 contains 12 residues. V was pared by 2 bases and J by 8 bases, with 10 bases between. The CDR3 DNA sequence: TGCAGCGTTGAATTGGGCACATATGAGCAGTTCTTC. As protein: CSVELGTYEQFF.

At least ten counts were recorded for this clonotype. The chain combines TRBV2 with TRBJ2-5; 9 bases map to TRBD1. From germline, CDR1 is SNHLY and CDR2 FYNNEI. This CDR3 spans 15 amino acids. Trimming took 6 bases from V and 5 from J; bases not matched to a gene: 10. The CDR3, as DNA: TGTGCCAGCAGCGCACCTCGGACAGGGGTGGAGACCCAGTACTTC. Translated: CASSAPRTGVETQYF.

This clonotype appeared many times. J is TRBJ2-7 and V is TRBV7-2, with TRBD2 as a possible D gene (6 bases). CDR3 size: 14 residues. The germline V and J ends were trimmed by 2 bases and 5 bases, with 13 bases remaining between them. CDR1 is SGHTA, CDR2 FQGNSA, per germline. The CDR3 nucleotides are TGTGCCAGCAGCTTAAACGGGAGACTGGACGAGCAGTACTTC. Translated: CASSLNGRLDEQYF.

The V and J genes are TRBV19 and TRBJ2-2; a possible D gene is TRBD1 (5 bases). This CDR3 has 16 residues. V dropped 1 base and J dropped 4 bases, with 13 bases sitting between them. Germline V gives CDR1 LNHDA, CDR2 SQIVND (reference sequence). The chain's CDR3 is CASSIAQGVATGELFF. For the CDR3, the DNA is TGTGCCAGTAGTATAGCGCAGGGCGTCGCCACCGGGGAGCTGTTTTTT.

Ten or more counts support this clonotype. The gene calls are TRBV5-1 and TRBJ2-5; tentative D call: TRBD1 (5 bases). The CDR3 covers 15 residues. The V end was cut by 1 base, the J end by 5 bases, with 15 bases between. CDR1 is SGHRS and CDR2 is YFSETQ in the germline V gene. The CDR3 DNA reads as TGCGCCAGCAGCTTGAGCGCGACTCCAGGGGAGACCCAGTACTTC. This translates into CASSLSATPGETQYF.

Many counts were recorded for this clonotype. The chain combines TRBV28 with TRBJ2-3; possibly TRBD2 for D (5 bases). The CDR3 consists of 14 residues. V shed 0 bases and J shed 6 bases, with 10 bases lying between them. CDR1 is MDHEN and CDR2 is SYDVKM in the germline V gene. Written as DNA, the CDR3 is TGTGCCAGCAGTTTATGGCGGGCAGCGGATACGCAGTATTTT. Amino acid sequence: CASSLWRAADTQYF. The full variable domain, completed using reference TRBV28 and TRBJ2-3, is DVKVTQSSRYLVKRTGEKVFLECVQDMDHENMFWYRQDPGLGLRLIYFSYDVKMKEKGDIPEGYSVSREKKERFSLILESASTNQTSMYLCASSLWRAADTQYFGPGTRLTVL.

This clonotype has a count of ten or more. CDR3 DNA sequence: TGTGCCAGCAGCCCGGTGGGTAGCGGGAACCTAGCCAAAAACATTCAGTACTTC. Encoded protein: CASSPVGSGNLAKNIQYF. The chain has TRBV28 and TRBJ2-4, with 8 bases matching TRBD2. The ends lost 6 bases at V and 0 bases at J; junction bases unmatched: 13. The CDR3 contains 18 residues. CDR1 is MDHEN, CDR2 SYDVKM, per germline.

At least ten counts were recorded for this clonotype. V gene TRBV12-3 or TRBV12-4 combines with J gene TRBJ2-5, with 11 bases lining up with TRBD1. CDR3 length equals 16 residues. Losses at the gene ends were 6 bases for V and 3 bases for J; bases not matched to a gene: 9. The CDR3 sequence: CASRLGTGGGEETQYF. The CDR3 DNA reads TGTGCCAGCAGGCTCGGGACAGGGGGAGGCGAAGAGACCCAGTACTTC.

This clonotype was picked up a small number of times. The chain combines TRBV28 with TRBJ2-1; D unclear. Trimming pared 6 bases from V and 0 bases from J, leaving 15 bases between. Germline V gives CDR1 MDHEN, CDR2 SYDVKM. The CDR3 runs to 16 residues. As DNA, the CDR3 is TGTGCCAGCAGGGAGCTTGGCGGAAGCTCCTACAATGAGCAGTTCTTC. Encoded protein: CASRELGGSSYNEQFF.

This clonotype has at least ten counts. The chain carries TRBV19 and TRBJ2-7; TRBD2 matches at 9 bases. Looked up from germline, CDR1 is LNHDA and CDR2 is SQIVND (reference sequence). V shed 3 bases and J 6 bases; nucleotides not matched to a gene: 3. This CDR3 comprises 13 residues. CDR3 amino acids: CASSIGGRVEQYF. The CDR3 region has the DNA TGTGCCAGTAGTATTGGCGGGAGGGTCGAGCAGTACTTC.

This clonotype was picked up many times. This chain links TRBV5-6 with TRBJ2-3; D uncertain. From germline, CDR1 is SGHDT and CDR2 YYEEEE. The V end lost 1 base, the J end lost 7 bases, and 4 bases lay between the germline ends. The CDR3 loop spans 11 amino acids. The CDR3 here is CASSLLHTQYF. In DNA, the CDR3 is TGTGCCAGCAGCTTGTTACATACGCAGTATTTT.